In its sample, the clone carrying this T cell receptor beta chain is medium-sized. Its antigen remains unidentified. The source of the sample is a study of early T cells in non-severe SARS-CoV-2 infection. General study results and limits: CD4 and private specificities were missed by VDJdb matching, which favored anti-spike CD8 responses.

TCRdb analysed the 5' RACE reads with MiXCR anew, one entry per CDR3 protein. The profile shows tens of thousands of distinct CDR3 sequences, around 5.2% of them singletons. Germline V gene sequence: CDR1 LNHDA, CDR2 SQIVND (reference sequence). This CDR3 has 11 residues. The V gene lost 3 bases and the J gene lost 6 bases, with 6 bases spanning the gap. The clonotype comes from an adult who was a healthcare worker with PCR-confirmed SARS-CoV-2 infection or an uninfected control (not recorded which). The specimen sequenced was whole blood. The chain has TRBV19 and TRBJ2-7, with no clear D. This CDR3 is CASSIFGEQYF. The CDR3 DNA sequence: TGTGCCAGTAGTATTTTCGGCGAGCAGTACTTC.